The present entry profiles one T cell receptor beta chain with its context. The investigators amplified TCR beta CDR3 regions from RNA transcripts. First-round RT-PCR with HTBI primers amplified the TCR CDR3 region. TCRdb re-derived calls from the multiplex PCR reads in MiXCR, one entry per CDR3 protein. This sample yields some 760,000 distinct CDR3 sequences, of which about 14% are seen a single time; around 9.6% belongs to the top ten. The ends lost 7 bases at V and 6 bases at J; junction bases unmatched: 12. In germline, CDR1 is MDHEN, CDR2 SYDVKM. CDR3 size: 15 residues. This sample was taken from a study of T cells in Graves' hyperthyroidism and ophthalmopathy. Newly diagnosed hyperthyroidism, duration under 2 months, in patients aged 18 to 65. 10 ml fresh peripheral blood yielded the PBMCs.

This rearrangement joins TRBV28 to TRBJ2-1; TRBD2 agrees at 7 bases. The TCR was taken from a woman in her late teens or twenties with Graves' hyperthyroidism. Material: blood. CDR3 DNA: TGTGCCAGCACTATGGGAGGGCGGGAGTTCAATGAGCAGTTCTTC. Its protein product is CASTMGGREFNEQFF.